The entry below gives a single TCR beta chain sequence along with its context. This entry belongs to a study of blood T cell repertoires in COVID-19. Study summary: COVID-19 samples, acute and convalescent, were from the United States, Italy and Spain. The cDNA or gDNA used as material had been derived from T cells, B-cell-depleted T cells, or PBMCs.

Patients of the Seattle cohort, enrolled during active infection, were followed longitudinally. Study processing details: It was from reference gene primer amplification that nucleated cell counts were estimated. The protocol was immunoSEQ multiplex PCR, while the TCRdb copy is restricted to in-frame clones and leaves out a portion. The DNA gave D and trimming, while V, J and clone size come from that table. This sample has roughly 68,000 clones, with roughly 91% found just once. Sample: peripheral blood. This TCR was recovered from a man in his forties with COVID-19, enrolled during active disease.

The CDR3 protein is CASRRTGAYEQYF. CDR3 bases: TGTGCCAGTAGGCGAACAGGGGCCTACGAGCAGTACTTC. The chain couples TRBV19 to TRBJ2-7; 7 bases match TRBD1. The CDR3 is 13 amino acids. V trimming: 6 bases; J trimming: 2 bases; junction bases outside the gene matches: 4. From germline, CDR1 is LNHDA and CDR2 SQIVND (reference sequence).